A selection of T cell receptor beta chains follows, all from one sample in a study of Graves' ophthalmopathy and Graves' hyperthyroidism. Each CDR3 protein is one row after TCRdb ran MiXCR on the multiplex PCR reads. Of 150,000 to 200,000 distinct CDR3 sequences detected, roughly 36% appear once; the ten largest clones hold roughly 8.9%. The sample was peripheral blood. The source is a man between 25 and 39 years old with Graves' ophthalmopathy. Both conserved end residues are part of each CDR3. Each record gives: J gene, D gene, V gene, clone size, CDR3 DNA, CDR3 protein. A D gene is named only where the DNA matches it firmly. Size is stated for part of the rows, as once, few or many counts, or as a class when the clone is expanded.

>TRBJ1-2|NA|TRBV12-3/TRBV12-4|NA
TGTGCCAGCAGTTTTGTTGGGGGGGCGCGGGGAGGCTACACCTTC
CASSFVGGARGGYTF
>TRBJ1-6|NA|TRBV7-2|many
TGTGCCAGCAGCTTGTTGCAGGGCAATTCACCCCTCCACTTT
CASSLLQGNSPLHF
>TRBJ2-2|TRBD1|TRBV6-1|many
TGTGCCAGCAGTGAATGGACAGGATTCGGGGAGCTGTTTTTT
CASSEWTGFGELFF
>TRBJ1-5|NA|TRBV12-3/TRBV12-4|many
TGTGCCAGCGGAGGGGTTGGAGCTGGTAGCAATCAGCCCCAGCATTTT
CASGGVGAGSNQPQHF
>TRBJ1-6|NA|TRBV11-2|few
TGTGCCAGCAGCTCCCGCAGGGATTATAATTCACCCCTCCACTTT
CASSSRRDYNSPLHF
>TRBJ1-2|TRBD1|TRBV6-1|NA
TGTGCCAGCAGCGAGGGACAGGGGGGGCCTAACTATGGCTACACCTTC
CASSEGQGGPNYGYTF
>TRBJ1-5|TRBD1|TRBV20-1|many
TGCAGTGCTAGAGATCGACAGGGTCGGGGGGCAAGCCAGCATTTT
CSARDRQGRGASQHF
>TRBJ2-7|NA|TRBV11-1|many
TGTGCCAGCAGCTCCCAGAGGGACGAGCAGTACTTC
CASSSQRDEQYF
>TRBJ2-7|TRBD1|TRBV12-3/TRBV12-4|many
TGTGCCAGCAGTTCCCAGGGGACAGGGGGGGAGCAGTACTTC
CASSSQGTGGEQYF
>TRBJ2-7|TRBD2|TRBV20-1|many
TGCAGTGCCGGGACTAGCGGTATATACGAGCAGTACTTC
CSAGTSGIYEQYF
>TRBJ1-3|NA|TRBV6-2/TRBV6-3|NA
TGTGCCAGCAGTCTTTCGATCGTTTTCTCCGGAAACACCATATATTTT
CASSLSIVFSGNTIYF
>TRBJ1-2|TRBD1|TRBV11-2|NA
TGTGCCAGCAGCTATCCGCGACAGGGTCGACGTGGCTACACCTTC
CASSYPRQGRRGYTF
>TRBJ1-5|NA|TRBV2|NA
TGTGCCAGCAGTAAAGGACCGTACAATCAGCCCCAGCATTTT
CASSKGPYNQPQHF
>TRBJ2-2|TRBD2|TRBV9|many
TGTGCCAGCAGCGTATCCCCCGCGCGTCGGACTAGCGGGAGAGCGAACACCGGGGAGCTGTTTTTT
CASSVSPARRTSGRANTGELFF
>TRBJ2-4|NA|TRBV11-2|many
TGTGCCAGCAGCCCACTAGCAGGAGGGGCCAAAAACATTCAGTACTTC
CASSPLAGGAKNIQYF
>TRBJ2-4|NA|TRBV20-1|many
TGCAGTGCTAGTAAGGGCACGGAAAACATTCAGTACTTC
CSASKGTENIQYF
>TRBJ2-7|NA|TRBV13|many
TGTGCCAGCAGCCAAGAGGGAGGAGGCACCTACGAGCAGTACTTC
CASSQEGGGTYEQYF
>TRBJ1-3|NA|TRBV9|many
TGTGCCAGCAGCGTAGGGGGGGTTTCTGGAAACACCATATATTTT
CASSVGGVSGNTIYF
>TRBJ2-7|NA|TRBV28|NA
TGTGCCAGCAGTCCATGGGGGTTGGGGGCTAAGAACGAGCAGTACTTC
CASSPWGLGAKNEQYF
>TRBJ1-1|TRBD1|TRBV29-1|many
TGCAGCGGAGTGCCGGGACAGGGGGCCGCCACTGAAGCTTTCTTT
CSGVPGQGAATEAFF
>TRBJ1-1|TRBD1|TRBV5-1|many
TGCGCCAGCAGCGCCCGACAGGGTGGGACTGAAGCTTTCTTT
CASSARQGGTEAFF
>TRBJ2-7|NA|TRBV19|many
TGTGCCAGTATCCCAGAGAACCGGGAGAGGATCCACGAGCAGTACTTC
CASIPENRERIHEQYF
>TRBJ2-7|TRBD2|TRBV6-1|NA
TGTGCCAGCAGCACTAGGCTAGCGGGAGTTGAGCAGTACTTC
CASSTRLAGVEQYF